The clone carrying this T cell receptor (beta chain) was counted a few times. As yet, its antigen is unknown. This sample is drawn from a study of T cells after yellow fever vaccination. TCRdb called the 5' RACE reads again in MiXCR, with one record for every CDR3 protein. This sample has hundreds of thousands of distinct CDR3 sequences; 8.7% occur once, and the top ten carry roughly 18%. Per germline, CDR1 SGHNT and CDR2 YENEEA. The V end was cut by 6 bases, the J end by 0 bases, with 15 bases between. There are 16 residues in the CDR3. Overall study results and limits: Few clonotypes appeared in both CD4 and CD8 compartments.

The sequence was obtained from a man aged 18-30 years who received the YFV17D yellow fever vaccine. Source: PBMCs, taken on the day of the first yellow fever vaccination. The gene calls are TRBV11-3 and TRBJ2-1, with D tentatively TRBD2 (6 bases). As DNA, the CDR3 is TGTGCCAGCAGTCCGCTTCGGGGGAGCTCCTACAATGAGCAGTTCTTC. Its protein is CASSPLRGSSYNEQFF.